This T cell receptor (beta chain) is drawn from a study of Ad26.COV2.S vaccination and SARS-CoV-2 variants. Across the study: Once or twice, 56 days apart, Ad26.COV2.S was delivered intramuscularly.

Broader study findings: It is possible that the TCR breadth and depth analyses underestimated the total T cell responses. Higher spike-specific TCR breadth was found in vaccine recipients than in placebo recipients.

Treatment defined: some 20 received Ad26.COV2.S at low or high dose, single or two shots; 5 received placebo; per-sample allocation not given. At day 63 after the first vaccine or placebo injection, samples were drawn. Germline assignment: CDR1 SGHAT and CDR2 FQNNGV. V was clipped by 1 base and J by 7 bases, with 11 bases between them. The CDR3 totals 14 residues. Repertoires were generated with immunoSEQ multiplex PCR, while TCRdb's copy carries only in-frame clones and drops some. The sample has about 350,000 clones; about 88% are singletons. On this clone: The target antigen is unknown.

The TCR comes from a person between 18 and 65 years old who received the Ad26.COV2.S COVID-19 vaccine or a placebo. The J gene is TRBJ1-5, the V gene TRBV11-2, with a weak D call TRBD1 (6 bases). This specimen consisted of peripheral blood, obtained in a trial of Ad26.COV2.S vaccine versus placebo. CDR3 loop: CASSLGWTEQPQHF. The CDR3 region has the DNA TGTGCCAGCAGCTTAGGATGGACAGAACAGCCCCAGCATTTT.